Listed here are 23 T cell receptor beta chains from one sample, sequenced in a study of blood T cell repertoires in COVID-19. TCRdb's table, derived via immunoSEQ multiplex PCR, lists solely in-frame clones and lacks some. The sample lists 95,000 to 150,000 clones, 80% to 85% occurring once. The sequenced material came from PBMCs or T cells enriched from blood (not recorded which). These receptors originate from a woman in her 30s who had recovered from COVID-19.

This clone occurred once. This rearrangement joins TRBV27 to TRBJ1-4; TRBD1 aligns across 7 bases. The CDR3 contains 15 residues. Germline trimming cut 2 bases from V and 4 bases from J; bases unmatched to any gene: 4. CDR1 is MNHEY, CDR2 SMNVEV, per germline (reference sequence). The CDR3 DNA is TGTGCCAGCAGTTTAGCAGGGGGATTTAATGAAAAACTGTTTTTT. Protein product: CASSLAGGFNEKLFF.

This chain joins TRBV28 and TRBJ1-5; D might be TRBD1 (5 bases). Germline lookup yields CDR1 MDHEN and CDR2 SYDVKM. The CDR3 is made up of 16 amino acids. Trimming left V 6 bases short and J 2 bases short, with 17 bases between. In nucleotides, the CDR3 is TGTGCCAGCAGGGGGATGTACAAAGGGGGCAATCAGCCCCAGCATTTT. Amino acids: CASRGMYKGGNQPQHF.

The genes are TRBV30 and TRBJ2-1; 7 nucleotides align to TRBD2. CDR3 length equals 15 residues. Germline CDR1 is GTSNPN and CDR2 is SVGIG (reference sequence). The junction had 19 bases not matched to a gene; V was cut back by 3 bases and J by 14 bases. Written as DNA, the CDR3 is TGTGCCTGGAGGCCAACTAGCGCCCCGATAGGTTGGGAGTTCTTC. Translated: CAWRPTSAPIGWEFF.

The rearrangement links TRBV28 to TRBJ2-7; 9 nucleotides match TRBD1. CDR1 is MDHEN, CDR2 SYDVKM, per germline. The CDR3 spans 15 residues. The junction had 9 bases not matched to a gene; V was cut back by 7 bases and J by 2 bases. CDR3 amino acids: CASTHSGTGTYEQYF. The DNA for the CDR3 is TGTGCCAGCACCCACAGCGGGACAGGGACCTACGAGCAGTACTTC.

The V gene is TRBV7-3, the J gene TRBJ2-2, with D unresolved. The germline V and J ends were trimmed by 3 bases and 7 bases, with 9 bases remaining between them. The CDR3 has 13 residues. The germline V gene encodes CDR1 SGHTA and CDR2 FQGTGA. CDR3 in DNA: TGTGCCAGCAGCTTGATCATCGGCGGGGAGCTGTTTTTT. It encodes CASSLIIGGELFF.

This clone was counted once. The chain has TRBV18 and TRBJ2-1; 10 bases align to TRBD2. V lost 6 bases, J lost 9 bases, and 5 bases stayed unmatched. There are 13 residues in the CDR3. Germline loops: CDR1 KGHSH, CDR2 LQKENI. CDR3 nucleotides: TGTGCCAGCTCGAGCGGGAGGGGAGGTGAGCAGTTCTTC. Protein sequence: CASSSGRGGEQFF.

There are a few counts of this clone. Relative to the germline gene, one junction end is altered; a read error may explain this. The CDR3 region has the DNA TGCGCCAGCAACTTGAAGCCGACGGGGTATGGCTACACCTTC. Amino acids: CASNLKPTGYGYTF. This chain uses TRBV5-1 with TRBJ1-2; D is undetermined. There are 14 residues in the CDR3. The germline V gene has CDR1 SGHRS and CDR2 YFSETQ.

In this sample, this clone turned up a few times. The gene calls are TRBV27 and TRBJ1-6, with 8 bases aligning to TRBD1. The CDR3 spans 14 residues. The junction had 3 bases not matched to a gene; V was cut back by 3 bases and J by 8 bases. The germline V gene encodes CDR1 MNHEY and CDR2 SMNVEV (reference sequence). CDR3 bases: TGTGCCAGCAGTTTCAGGGGGCGGGATTCACCCCTCCACTTT. Amino acids: CASSFRGRDSPLHF.

The CDR3 coding sequence is TGTGCCAGCAGCTCGTGGGGGGACACTGAAGCTTTCTTT. Translation gives CASSSWGDTEAFF. The chain recombines TRBV9 with TRBJ1-1; D may be TRBD1 (5 bases). With 4 bases removed from V and 3 bases from J, the gap between germline ends came to 10 bases. Germline CDR1 is SGDLS and CDR2 is YYNGEE. This CDR3 region has 13 residues.

V and J are TRBV15 and TRBJ2-3, with TRBD2 matching 11 bases. This CDR3 is 16 amino acids long. Germline values: CDR1 LNHNV, CDR2 YYDKDF (reference sequence). J lost 3 bases, V lost 0 bases, and 2 bases had no gene match. The DNA of the CDR3 is TGTGCCACCAGCAGAGATCTAGCGGGAGGAACAGATACGCAGTATTTT. This translates into CATSRDLAGGTDTQYF.

The V gene is TRBV4-2, the J gene TRBJ1-3; tentatively, D is TRBD1 (5 bases). The germline CDR1 and CDR2 sequences are LGHNA and YNFKEQ. With 4 bases removed from V and 0 bases from J, the gap between germline ends came to 22 bases. This CDR3 is 19 amino acids long. The CDR3 nucleotides are TGTGCCAGCAGCCCCCGGCGGGGGGGAGGGAGCCCCTCTGGAAACACCATATATTTT. It translates to CASSPRRGGGSPSGNTIYF.

The count of this clone is one. This rearrangement joins TRBV11-2 to TRBJ2-2, with D perhaps matching TRBD1 (5 bases). The V end was cut by 5 bases, the J end by 3 bases, with 10 bases between. In germline, CDR1 is SGHAT, CDR2 FQNNGV. The CDR3 extends over 14 amino acids. The CDR3 nucleotides read TGTGCCAGCAGCGAACAGGTTTACACCGGGGAGCTGTTTTTT. It is translated as CASSEQVYTGELFF.

In regard to this clone: The junction shows a germline mismatch at one end, possibly a read error. This sequence joins TRBV30 and TRBJ1-2; TRBD1 aligns across 8 bases. Germline CDR1 is GTSNPN and CDR2 is SVGIG (reference sequence). This CDR3 is built from 12 residues. CDR3: CAWSATGDHRAF. In DNA, the CDR3 is TGTGCCTGGAGCGCGACAGGGGACCACCGTGCATTC.

V usage is TRBV29-1 and J usage is TRBJ2-2; 9 bases are a match to TRBD1. This CDR3 has 14 amino acids. The trim removed 6 bases at V and 5 bases at J, leaving 7 bases unmatched. Germline loops: CDR1 SQVTM, CDR2 ANQGSEA. The CDR3 protein is CSVTDRGWTGELFF. In DNA, the CDR3 is TGCAGCGTGACGGACAGGGGCTGGACCGGGGAGCTGTTTTTT.

CDR3 nucleotides: TGCGCCAGCAGCCAAGTGGGGCAGAACACCGGGGAGCTGTTTTTT. Translation: CASSQVGQNTGELFF. The V and J genes are TRBV4-3 and TRBJ2-2; TRBD1 is a possible D gene (5 bases). V was pared by 1 base and J by 1 base, with 7 bases between. The germline gives CDR1 LGHNA, CDR2 YSLEER. The CDR3 contains 15 residues.

This CDR3 is CASSLRPPRNQPQHF. The CDR3 DNA follows: TGTGCCAGCAGCTTGCGCCCTCCCAGGAATCAGCCCCAGCATTTT. This sequence joins TRBV5-6 and TRBJ1-5; no clear D. Germline V gene sequence: CDR1 SGHDT, CDR2 YYEEEE. This CDR3 is 15 amino acids long. V lost 1 base and J lost 4, with 12 bases in between.

The V gene is TRBV3-1 (or the pseudogene TRBV3-2), the J gene TRBJ1-4; TRBD1 might be the D (6 bases). Trimming removed 3 bases at V and 10 bases at J, with 18 bases between. Germline CDR1 and CDR2: LGHDT and YNNKEL (reference sequence). This CDR3 is 15 amino acids long. CDR3 sequence (DNA): TGTGCCAGCAGCCAGGGGAGGGGGGCCGGAAGAAAACTGTTTTTT. Protein: CASSQGRGAGRKLFF.

The chain links TRBV19 to TRBJ2-3, with a tentative D call TRBD2 (7 bases). Germline V lookup: CDR1 LNHDA, CDR2 SQIVND (reference sequence). Trimming stripped 5 bases from V and 0 bases from J, with 12 bases between. This CDR3 has 15 residues. CDR3 amino acids: CASSFSGTSTDTQYF. The CDR3 nucleotides read TGTGCCAGTAGTTTCAGCGGGACAAGCACAGATACGCAGTATTTT.

The chain combines TRBV13 with TRBJ1-6; 9 bases are shared with TRBD1. CDR3 length: 16 amino acids. V dropped 0 bases and J dropped 10; count of bases not matched to a gene: 7. The germline V gene encodes CDR1 PRHDT and CDR2 FYEKMQ (reference sequence). This CDR3 is CASSLGSGTGSSPLHF. The CDR3 bases are TGTGCCAGCAGCTTAGGATCCGGGACAGGGTCCTCACCCCTCCACTTT.

In its sample, this clone was seen many times. The chain has TRBV6-5 and TRBJ2-5, with a possible D match to TRBD1 (6 bases). The CDR3 is 15 amino acids. V gave up 6 bases and J gave up 4 bases, with 18 bases separating them. Per germline, CDR1 MNHEY and CDR2 SVGAGI. DNA of the CDR3: TGTGCCAGCAGATCCACCCCCGGACAGCGAGAGACCCAGTACTTC. It codes for CASRSTPGQRETQYF.

The rearrangement uses TRBV28 and TRBJ2-1, with TRBD2 matching over 12 bases. V shed 7 bases, J shed 6 bases, and the junction held 7 bases outside the gene matches. The CDR3 contains 15 residues. Germline values: CDR1 MDHEN, CDR2 SYDVKM. The DNA of the CDR3 is TGTGCCAGCACCCAGACTAGCGGGAGTTTCAATGAGCAGTTCTTC. It is translated as CASTQTSGSFNEQFF.

The genes are TRBV7-9 and TRBJ1-2; D gene uncertain. The CDR3 runs 13 residues. Between the trimmed V and J ends, which lost 3 bases and 3 bases, there was a span of 8 bases. CDR1 and CDR2 (germline): SEHNR, FQNEAQ (reference sequence). The CDR3 is CASSLGLDYGYTF. CDR3 coding DNA: TGTGCCAGCAGCTTGGGCCTTGACTATGGCTACACCTTC.

V usage is TRBV3-1 (or the pseudogene TRBV3-2) and J usage is TRBJ2-1; 8 bases map to TRBD2. CDR1 and CDR2 (germline): LGHDT, YNNKEL (reference sequence). The CDR3 is 16 amino acids. V lost 0 bases, J lost 5 bases, and 6 bases stayed unmatched. CDR3 sequence (DNA): TGTGCCAGCAGCCAAGAGGTGACTAGCGTGAACAATGAGCAGTTCTTC. Residues: CASSQEVTSVNNEQFF.